This T cell receptor (beta chain) was retrieved from a study of blood T cells in healthy people across ages (dated by TCRdb to 2015 to 2017). Study-level background: In model experiments, roughly one uniquely barcoded TCR beta cDNA molecule per two T cells was captured by template switching. Four age groups were formed from the donors: young (average roughly 16 years), middle-aged (approximately 39), aged (under 70) and long-lived (around 82). To avoid experimental bias, donors of different ages were randomly spread across the sequencing lanes. Using the same blood draw, the study looked at two additional independent replicas of 1 million unique cDNA reads for two donors, one aged 18 to 30 and the other aged 80 or older. The study measured age-related changes in TCR beta repertoire diversity using deep sequencing normalized with unique cDNA molecular identifiers.

Donors were 39 systemically healthy Caucasian individuals from Russia aged 6 to 90 years. Around 9.8 milliliters of peripheral blood were collected from each donor into EDTA-treated Vacutainer tubes. Ficoll-Paque density-gradient centrifugation was used to isolate PBMCs, with at least 6.5 million per sample. Total RNA, at least 6 micrograms per sample, was extracted from PBMCs with Trizol reagent. The percentages of naive CD45RAhigh/CD27high T cells were determined by flow cytometry on a PBMC aliquot from every donor. CDR1 and CDR2 are drawn from the germline V gene: MNHNS, SASEGT. V lost 2 bases and J lost 11 bases, and the count of bases not matched to a germline gene is 11. Its CDR3 holds 15 amino acids, cysteine through phenylalanine. Only CDR3 DNA remains: 45 bases, in frame from the first base. Overall study outcomes, separate from this receptor: Since profiling was done on bulk unsorted PBMCs, naive and antigen-experienced compartments could not be conclusively compared. Donor CMV infection status was unknown, potentially confounding age-related changes in expanded clonotypes. Compared with the aged group, the long-lived group had more naive CD4+ T cells, fewer expanded clones and increased TCR diversity, a pattern suggesting age selection. Observed TCR beta diversity per million T cells fell roughly linearly with age, and a significant reduction was already apparent by age around 44. Estimates of total diversity based on one million sequenced T cells were regarded as lower bounds and as underestimates. The percentage of naive T cells measured by flow cytometry correlated strongly with observed TCR beta diversity.

Libraries were built with 5' RACE. Sequencing was carried out with an Illumina HiSeq 2500. A second PCR of roughly 7 to 11 cycles was performed with a sample-barcoded 5' primer and a J-beta primer mix. A unique molecular identifier was introduced onto each TCR beta cDNA molecule by a template-switch 5' adaptor carrying 12 random nucleotides. At least 3 million CDR3-containing paired-end reads were obtained from each sample. First-strand cDNA synthesis was performed from all RNA using the Mint cDNA synthesis kit, with priming by a TRBC-specific oligonucleotide. After uracil-DNA glycosylase treatment, a first 18-cycle PCR used universal primers M1SS and BC2_uni_R on all cDNA. The authors processed their data as follows. Normalization of each sample was performed by random selection of 1 million high-quality reads, each carrying a distinct molecular identifier. Reads sharing molecular identifiers were discarded rather than binned into consensus sequences. MiTCR, set to a Q25 quality threshold and the strictest error-elimination algorithm, was used for CDR3 identification, clonotype clustering and error correction. A nonparametric unseen species model using Euler transformation provided a lower-bound estimate of total TCR beta diversity. In TCRdb, the public reads were trimmed at Q25 with fastp and aligned with MiXCR, with productive beta chains retained. Every CDR3 protein is listed once, alongside the most common genes and DNA of its rows. V and J calls and clone size were set by TCRdb, not the authors. For this sample there are over 950,000 distinct CDR3 sequences; 51% appear just once. The top ten constitute 20% to 25% of the sample.

Worth noting for this clonotype: It has no known antigen specificity. No much larger clonotype is one base removed from it; base qualities were not supplied.

The sequence is built from TRBV6-1 and TRBJ1-5; 8 junctional bases match TRBD1. This TCR came from a woman aged 55-70 years in good health. The sample taken for sequencing was blood. The nucleotide sequence reads TGTGCCAGCAGTGAACGGGACAGGTCCCGATGGGCCCAGCATTTT. Its amino acids are CASSERDRSRWAQHF.